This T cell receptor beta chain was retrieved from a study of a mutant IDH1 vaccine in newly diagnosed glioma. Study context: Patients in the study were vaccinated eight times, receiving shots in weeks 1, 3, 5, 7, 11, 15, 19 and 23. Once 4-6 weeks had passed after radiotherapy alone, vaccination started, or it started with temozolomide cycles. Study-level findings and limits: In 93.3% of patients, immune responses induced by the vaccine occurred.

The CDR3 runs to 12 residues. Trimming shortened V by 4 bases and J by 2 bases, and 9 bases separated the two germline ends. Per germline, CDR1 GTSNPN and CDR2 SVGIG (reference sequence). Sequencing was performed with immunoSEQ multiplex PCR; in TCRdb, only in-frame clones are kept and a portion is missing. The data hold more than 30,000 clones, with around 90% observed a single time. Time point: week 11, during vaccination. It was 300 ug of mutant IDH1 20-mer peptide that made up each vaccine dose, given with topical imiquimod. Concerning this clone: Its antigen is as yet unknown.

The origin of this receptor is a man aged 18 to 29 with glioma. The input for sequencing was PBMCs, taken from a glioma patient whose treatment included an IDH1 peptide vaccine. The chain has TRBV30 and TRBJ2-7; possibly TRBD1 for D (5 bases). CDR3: CAWKQETYEQYF. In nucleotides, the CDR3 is TGTGCCTGGAAACAGGAGACCTACGAGCAGTACTTC.